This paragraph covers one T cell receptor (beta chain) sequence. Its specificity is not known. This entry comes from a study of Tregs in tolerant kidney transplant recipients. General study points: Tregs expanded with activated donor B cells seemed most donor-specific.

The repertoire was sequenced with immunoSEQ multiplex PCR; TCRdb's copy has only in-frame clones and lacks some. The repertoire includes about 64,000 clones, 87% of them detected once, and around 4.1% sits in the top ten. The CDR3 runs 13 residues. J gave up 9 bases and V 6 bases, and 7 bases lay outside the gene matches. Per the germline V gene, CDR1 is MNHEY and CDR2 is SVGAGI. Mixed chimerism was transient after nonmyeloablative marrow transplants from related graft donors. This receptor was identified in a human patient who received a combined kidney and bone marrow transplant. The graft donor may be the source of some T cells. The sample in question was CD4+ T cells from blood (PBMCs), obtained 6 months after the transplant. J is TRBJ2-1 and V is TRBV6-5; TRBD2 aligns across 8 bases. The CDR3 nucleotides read TGTGCCAGCAGGGTCGGGGGGGCCGTTGAGCAGTTCTTC. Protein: CASRVGGAVEQFF.